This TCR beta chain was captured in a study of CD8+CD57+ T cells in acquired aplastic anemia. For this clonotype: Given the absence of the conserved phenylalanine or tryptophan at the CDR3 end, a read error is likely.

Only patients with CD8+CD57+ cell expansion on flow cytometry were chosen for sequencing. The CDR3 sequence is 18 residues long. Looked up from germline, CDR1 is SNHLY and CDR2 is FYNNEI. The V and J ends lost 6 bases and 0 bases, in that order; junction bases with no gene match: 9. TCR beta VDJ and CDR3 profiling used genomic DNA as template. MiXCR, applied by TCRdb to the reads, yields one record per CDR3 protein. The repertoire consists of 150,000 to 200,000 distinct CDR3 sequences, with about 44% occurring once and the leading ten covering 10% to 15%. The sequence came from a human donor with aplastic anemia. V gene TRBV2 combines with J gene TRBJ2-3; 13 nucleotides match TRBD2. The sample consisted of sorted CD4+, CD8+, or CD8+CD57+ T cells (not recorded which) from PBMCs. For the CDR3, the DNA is TGTGCCAGCAGCGAAACTAGCGGGGGGGCTGGTAGCACAGATACGCAGTATCTT. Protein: CASSETSGGAGSTDTQYL.